The clone carrying this TCR beta chain has only a few counts. MiXCR, applied by TCRdb to the RT-PCR reads, yields one record per CDR3 protein. The sample lists 500,000 to 600,000 distinct CDR3 sequences, about 11% occurring once. These data belong to a study of response to subunit inactivated influenza vaccine. In addition, the sample was reused for a study of T cells expressing NK-cell markers. As reported in that work: Synthesis of TCR beta cDNA relied on 5'RACE template switching carrying UMIs. Sequencing covered eight donors, seven HCMV-seropositive and one seronegative.

The TCR comes from a man over 45 who received an inactivated influenza vaccine. Sample: PBMCs from blood, taken on the day of vaccination.

Here the CDR3 reads CASSETGTSGTGWWNNEQFF. The CDR3 nucleotides are TGTGCCAGCAGCGAAACCGGGACTAGCGGGACCGGCTGGTGGAATAATGAGCAGTTCTTC. The chain has TRBV7-6 and TRBJ2-1; TRBD2 aligns across 13 bases. Germline V CDR1 and CDR2: SGHVS, FNYEAQ. Trimming removed 5 bases from V and 7 bases from J; junction bases left unmatched: 20. CDR3 size: 20 residues.